This T cell receptor beta chain is drawn from a study of blood T cell repertoires in COVID-19 (dated by TCRdb to about 2020). Context from the whole study: Samples covering the acute and convalescent phases of COVID-19 were provided by collaborators in the United States, Italy and Spain. The repertoires were released in a freely available public database meant as a resource for research on the immune response to SARS-CoV-2. Where available, HLA class I and class II types were taken from metadata supplied by the sample provider and were not determined by assay-based typing. The samples were drawn from two sources: the first 160 participants of the ongoing ImmuneRACE study, and fewer than 1,500 subjects contributed by 6 global collaborators. Deeply sampled blood TCRbeta repertoires from subjects exposed to, actively infected with, or recovered from COVID-19 were included in the dataset. The prospective study material was composed of cDNA or gDNA derived from T cells, B-cell-depleted T cells, or PBMCs. The sample metadata nearly always contained a de-identified subject ID, COVID-19 status, age in years and sex.

TCRbeta CDR3 regions were amplified from genomic DNA by means of the immunoSEQ Assay, a bias-controlled multiplex PCR. The original methods were these. The number of nucleated cells in each sample was estimated by amplification of reference gene primers within the assay. Sequence reads were collapsed and filtered to measure the absolute abundance of every unique TCRbeta CDR3 rearrangement. For each sample, productive Simpson clonality was calculated as the square root of Simpson's diversity index across productive rearrangements. This immuneACCESS table, as held by TCRdb, lists in-frame sequences with V and J called but not all clones. Of the missing ones, under half trace to an unresolved V gene in checked studies; the others have no known cause. The V and J calls and clone size were taken over from that table, and D and trimming were inferred from the DNA. This sample holds about 230,000 clones; 70% to 90% were observed only once. The ten largest clonotypes hold under 14% of the sample.

With respect to this clone: Its antigen target is currently unknown. It has no much larger one-base neighbor in the sample; base qualities were not kept.

At one collaborating source in Seattle, patients were enrolled during active infection and were followed longitudinally through the course of disease. Whole blood was collected in K2EDTA tubes by collaborating institutions according to the institutions' own protocols. For TCRbeta analysis, collaborators shipped samples in one of three forms: frozen whole blood, isolated PBMCs, or DNA extracted from either of those sample types. What the work shows at the level of the full study, not this receptor alone: How much clinical and demographic metadata was included differed by source and by participant, and the metadata was provided uncurated.

V is clipped by 6 bases and J by 2 bases, and the sequence between their germline boundaries is 13 bases long. Counted from cysteine to phenylalanine, this CDR3 has 14 amino acids. Kept here is only the CDR3 DNA, which spans 42 bases and is read in frame from base 1. For CDR1 and CDR2, the germline V gene lists MNHEY and SVGEGT. This TCR derives from a man aged 50 to 60 with COVID-19, enrolled during active disease. The V and J genes are TRBV6-2 or TRBV6-3 and TRBJ2-5, with the D gene call left open. The sample comprised peripheral blood. For the CDR3, the sequence is CASSLQPRQETQYF. The base sequence is TGTGCCAGCAGCCTTCAACCGCGACAAGAGACCCAGTACTTC.